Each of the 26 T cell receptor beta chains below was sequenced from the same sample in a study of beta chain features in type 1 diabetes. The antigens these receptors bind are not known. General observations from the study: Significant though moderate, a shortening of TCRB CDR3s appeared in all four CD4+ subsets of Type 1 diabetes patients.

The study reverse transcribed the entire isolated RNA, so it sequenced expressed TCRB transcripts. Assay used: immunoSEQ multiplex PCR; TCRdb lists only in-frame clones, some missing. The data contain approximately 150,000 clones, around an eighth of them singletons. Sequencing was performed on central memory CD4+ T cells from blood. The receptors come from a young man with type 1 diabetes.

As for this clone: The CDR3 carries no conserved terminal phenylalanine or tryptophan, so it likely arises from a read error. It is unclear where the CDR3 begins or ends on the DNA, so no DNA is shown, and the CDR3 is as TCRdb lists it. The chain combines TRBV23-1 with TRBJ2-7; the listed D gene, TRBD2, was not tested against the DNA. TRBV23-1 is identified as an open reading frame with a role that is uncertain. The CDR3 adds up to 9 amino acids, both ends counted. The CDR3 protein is CASSHLGLL.

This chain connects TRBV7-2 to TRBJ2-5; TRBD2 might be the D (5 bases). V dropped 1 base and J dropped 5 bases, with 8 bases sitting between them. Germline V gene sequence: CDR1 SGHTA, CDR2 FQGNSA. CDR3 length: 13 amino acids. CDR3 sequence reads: CASSLGLRETQYF. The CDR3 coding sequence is TGTGCCAGCAGCTTAGGACTAAGGGAGACCCAGTACTTC.

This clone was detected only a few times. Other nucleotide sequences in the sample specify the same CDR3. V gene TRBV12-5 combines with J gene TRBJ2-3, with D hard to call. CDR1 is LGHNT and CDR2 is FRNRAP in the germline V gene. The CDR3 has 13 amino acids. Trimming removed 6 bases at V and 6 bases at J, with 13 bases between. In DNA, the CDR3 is TGTGCTAGTGGATTATTTCCCGCCGATACGCAGTATTTT. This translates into CASGLFPADTQYF.

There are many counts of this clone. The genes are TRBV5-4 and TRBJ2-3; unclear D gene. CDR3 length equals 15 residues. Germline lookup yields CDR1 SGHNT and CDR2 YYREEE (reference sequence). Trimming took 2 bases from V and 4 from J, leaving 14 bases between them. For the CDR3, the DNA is TGTGCCAGCAGCTTCTCGGGCGGCGGCGCAGATACGCAGTATTTT. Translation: CASSFSGGGADTQYF. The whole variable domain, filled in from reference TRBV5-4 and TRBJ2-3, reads ETGVTQSPTHLIKTRGQQVTLRCSSQSGHNTVSWYQQALGQGPQFIFQYYREEENGRGNFPPRFSGLQFPNYSSELNVNALELDDSALYLCASSFSGGGADTQYFGPGTRLTVL.

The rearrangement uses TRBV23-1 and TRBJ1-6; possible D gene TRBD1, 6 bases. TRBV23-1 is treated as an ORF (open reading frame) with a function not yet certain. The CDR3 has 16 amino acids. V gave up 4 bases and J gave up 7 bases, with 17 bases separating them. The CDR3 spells CASSRALTGLNSPLHF. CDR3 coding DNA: TGCGCCAGCAGTCGAGCCCTAACAGGGTTGAATTCACCCCTCCACTTT.

The DNA of the CDR3 is TGTGCCAGCAGTTACCCTCCGGGGGGCGCGGGCACTGAAGCTTTCTTT. Protein sequence: CASSYPPGGAGTEAFF. The rearrangement uses TRBV6-6 and TRBJ1-1; perhaps TRBD1 as D (6 bases). The V gene lost 2 bases and the J gene lost 4 bases, with 17 bases spanning the gap. Germline CDR1 reads MNHNY; CDR2 reads SVGAGI (reference sequence). The CDR3 runs 16 residues.

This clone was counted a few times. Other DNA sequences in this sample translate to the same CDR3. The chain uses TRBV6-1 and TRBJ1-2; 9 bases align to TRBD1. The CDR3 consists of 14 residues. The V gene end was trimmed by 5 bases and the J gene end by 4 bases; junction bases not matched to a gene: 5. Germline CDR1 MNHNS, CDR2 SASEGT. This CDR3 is CASSLGQGSYGYTF. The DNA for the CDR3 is TGTGCCAGCAGTCTGGGACAGGGTAGCTATGGCTACACCTTC.

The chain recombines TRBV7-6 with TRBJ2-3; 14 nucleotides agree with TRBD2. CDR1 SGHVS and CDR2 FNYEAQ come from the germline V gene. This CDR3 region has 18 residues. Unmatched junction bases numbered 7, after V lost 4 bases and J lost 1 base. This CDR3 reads CASSYGTSGGPGTDTQYF. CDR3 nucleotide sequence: TGTGCCAGCAGCTACGGGACTAGCGGGGGCCCGGGCACAGATACGCAGTATTTT.

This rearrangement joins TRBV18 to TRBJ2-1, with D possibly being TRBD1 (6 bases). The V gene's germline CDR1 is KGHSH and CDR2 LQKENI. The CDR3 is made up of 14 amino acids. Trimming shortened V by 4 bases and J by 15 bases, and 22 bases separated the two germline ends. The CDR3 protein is CASSQGRQVEDAFF. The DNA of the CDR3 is TGTGCCAGCTCACAGGGGCGACAGGTCGAGGATGCGTTCTTC.

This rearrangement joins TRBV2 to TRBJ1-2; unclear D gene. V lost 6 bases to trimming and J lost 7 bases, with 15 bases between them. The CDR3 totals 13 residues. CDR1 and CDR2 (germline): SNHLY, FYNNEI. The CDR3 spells CASREGTSSGYTF. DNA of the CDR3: TGTGCCAGCAGGGAGGGAACCTCTAGTGGCTACACCTTC.

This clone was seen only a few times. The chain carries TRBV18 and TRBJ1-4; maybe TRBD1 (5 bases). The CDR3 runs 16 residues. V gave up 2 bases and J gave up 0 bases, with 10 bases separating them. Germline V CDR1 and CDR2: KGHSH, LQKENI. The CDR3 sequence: CASSPGRVATNEKLFF. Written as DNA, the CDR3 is TGTGCCAGCTCACCAGGCAGGGTCGCAACTAATGAAAAACTGTTTTTT. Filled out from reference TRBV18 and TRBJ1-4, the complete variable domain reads NAGVMQNPRHLVRRRGQEARLRCSPMKGHSHVYWYRQLPEEGLKFMVYLQKENIIDESGMPKERFSAEFPKEGPSILRIQQVVRGDSAAYFCASSPGRVATNEKLFFGSGTQLSVL.

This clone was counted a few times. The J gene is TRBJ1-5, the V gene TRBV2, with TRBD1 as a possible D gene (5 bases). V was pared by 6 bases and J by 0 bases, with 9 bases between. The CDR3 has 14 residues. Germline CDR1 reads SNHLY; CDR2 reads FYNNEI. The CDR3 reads CASRTGNSNQPQHF. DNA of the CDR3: TGTGCCAGCAGAACAGGAAATAGCAATCAGCCCCAGCATTTT. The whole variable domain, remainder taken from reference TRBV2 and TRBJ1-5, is EPEVTQTPSHQVTQMGQEVILRCVPISNHLYFYWYRQILGQKVEFLVSFYNNEISEKSEIFDDQFSVERPDGSNFTLKIRSTKLEDSAMYFCASRTGNSNQPQHFGDGTRLSIL.

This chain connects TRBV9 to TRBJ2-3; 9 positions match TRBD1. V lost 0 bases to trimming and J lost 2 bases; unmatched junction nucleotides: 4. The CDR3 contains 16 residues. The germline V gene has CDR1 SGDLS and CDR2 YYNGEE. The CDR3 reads CASSVVGTGPTDTQYF. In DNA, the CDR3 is TGTGCCAGCAGCGTAGTGGGGACAGGGCCCACAGATACGCAGTATTTT.

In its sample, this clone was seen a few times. CDR3 loop: CAISELDGYTF. Written as DNA, the CDR3 is TGTGCCATCAGTGAATTGGATGGCTACACCTTC. J is TRBJ1-2 and V is TRBV10-3; D gene ambiguous. The germline gives CDR1 ENHRY, CDR2 SYGVKD. Trimming took off 3 bases at V and 6 bases at J, with 5 bases between the two ends. The CDR3 sequence is 11 residues long.

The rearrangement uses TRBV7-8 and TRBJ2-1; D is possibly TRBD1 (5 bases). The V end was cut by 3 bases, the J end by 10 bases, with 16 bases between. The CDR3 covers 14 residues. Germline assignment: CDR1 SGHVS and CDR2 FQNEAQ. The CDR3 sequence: CASSFQGMAQEQFF. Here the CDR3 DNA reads TGTGCCAGCAGCTTTCAGGGTATGGCCCAAGAGCAGTTCTTC. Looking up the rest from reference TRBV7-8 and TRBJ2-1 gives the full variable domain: GAGVSQSPRYKVAKRGQDVALRCDPISGHVSLFWYQQALGQGPEFLTYFQNEAQLDKSGLPSDRFFAERPEGSVSTLKIQRTQQEDSAVYLCASSFQGMAQEQFFGPGTRLTVL.

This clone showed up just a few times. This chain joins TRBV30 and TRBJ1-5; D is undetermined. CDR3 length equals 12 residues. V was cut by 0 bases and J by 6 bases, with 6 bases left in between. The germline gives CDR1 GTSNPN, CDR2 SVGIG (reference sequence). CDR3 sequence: CAWSVQGQPQHF. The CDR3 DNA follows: TGTGCCTGGAGTGTTCAAGGTCAGCCCCAGCATTTT.

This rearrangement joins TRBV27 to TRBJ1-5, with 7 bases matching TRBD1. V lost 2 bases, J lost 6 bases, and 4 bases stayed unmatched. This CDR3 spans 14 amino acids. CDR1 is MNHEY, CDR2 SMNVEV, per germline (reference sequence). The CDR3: CASSLRQGGQPQHF. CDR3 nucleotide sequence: TGTGCCAGCAGTTTACGACAGGGTGGTCAGCCCCAGCATTTT.

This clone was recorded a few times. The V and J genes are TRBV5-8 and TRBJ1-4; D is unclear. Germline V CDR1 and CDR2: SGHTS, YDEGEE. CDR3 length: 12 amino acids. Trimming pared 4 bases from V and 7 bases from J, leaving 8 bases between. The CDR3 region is CASSLRAEKLFF. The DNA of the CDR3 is TGTGCCAGCAGCCTACGTGCTGAAAAACTGTTTTTT.

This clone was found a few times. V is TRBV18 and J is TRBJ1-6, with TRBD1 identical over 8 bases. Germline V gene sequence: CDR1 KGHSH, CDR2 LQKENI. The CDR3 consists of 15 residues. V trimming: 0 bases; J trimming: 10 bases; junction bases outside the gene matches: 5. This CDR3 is CASSPPTGGLSPLHF. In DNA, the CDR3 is TGTGCCAGCTCACCACCAACAGGGGGTTTGTCACCCCTCCACTTT.

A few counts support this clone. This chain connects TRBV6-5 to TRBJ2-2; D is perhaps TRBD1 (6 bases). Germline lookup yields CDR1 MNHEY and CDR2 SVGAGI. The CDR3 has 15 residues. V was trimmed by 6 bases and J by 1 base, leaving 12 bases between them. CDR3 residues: CASSFTTGNTGELFF. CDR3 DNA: TGTGCCAGCAGCTTTACGACAGGGAACACCGGGGAGCTGTTTTTT.

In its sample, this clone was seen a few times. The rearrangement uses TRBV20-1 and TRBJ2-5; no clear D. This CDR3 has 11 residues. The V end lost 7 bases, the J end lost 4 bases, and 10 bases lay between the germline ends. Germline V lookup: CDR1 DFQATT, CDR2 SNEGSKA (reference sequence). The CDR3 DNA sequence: TGCAGTGGTGTATCAGGAGAGACCCAGTACTTC. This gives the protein CSGVSGETQYF.

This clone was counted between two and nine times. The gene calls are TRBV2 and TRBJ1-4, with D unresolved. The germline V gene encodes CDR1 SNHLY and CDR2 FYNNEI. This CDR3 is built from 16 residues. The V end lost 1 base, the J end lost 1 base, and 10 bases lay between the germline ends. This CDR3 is CASSEGASRTNEKLFF. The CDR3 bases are TGTGCCAGCAGTGAAGGCGCCAGTCGAACTAATGAAAAACTGTTTTTT. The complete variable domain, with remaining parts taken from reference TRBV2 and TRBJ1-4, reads EPEVTQTPSHQVTQMGQEVILRCVPISNHLYFYWYRQILGQKVEFLVSFYNNEISEKSEIFDDQFSVERPDGSNFTLKIRSTKLEDSAMYFCASSEGASRTNEKLFFGSGTQLSVL.

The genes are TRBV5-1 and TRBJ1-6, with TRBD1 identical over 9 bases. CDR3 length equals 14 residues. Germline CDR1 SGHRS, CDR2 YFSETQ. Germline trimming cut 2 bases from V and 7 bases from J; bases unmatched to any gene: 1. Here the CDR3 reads CASSFGQGNSPLHF. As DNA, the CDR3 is TGCGCCAGCAGCTTTGGACAGGGGAATTCACCCCTCCACTTT. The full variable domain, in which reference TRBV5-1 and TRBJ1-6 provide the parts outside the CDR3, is KAGVTQTPRYLIKTRGQQVTLSCSPISGHRSVSWYQQTPGQGLQFLFEYFSETQRNKGNFPGRFSGRQFSNSRSEMNVSTLELGDSALYLCASSFGQGNSPLHFGNGTRLTVT.

CDR3 region: CASSLSPAQETQYF. As DNA, the CDR3 is TGTGCCAGCAGTTTATCGCCGGCCCAAGAGACCCAGTACTTC. The chain joins TRBV27 to TRBJ2-5; D gene unclear. The CDR3 length is 14 residues. Trimming removed 0 bases from V and 1 base from J, with 6 bases in between. Germline lookup yields CDR1 MNHEY and CDR2 SMNVEV (reference sequence).

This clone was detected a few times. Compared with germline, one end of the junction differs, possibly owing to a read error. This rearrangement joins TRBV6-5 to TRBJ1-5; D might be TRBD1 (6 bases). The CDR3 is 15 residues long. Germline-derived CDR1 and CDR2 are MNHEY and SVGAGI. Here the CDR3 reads CAISGQGTSNQPQHF. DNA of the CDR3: TGTGCCATCAGTGGGCAGGGGACGTCAAATCAGCCCCAGCATTTT.

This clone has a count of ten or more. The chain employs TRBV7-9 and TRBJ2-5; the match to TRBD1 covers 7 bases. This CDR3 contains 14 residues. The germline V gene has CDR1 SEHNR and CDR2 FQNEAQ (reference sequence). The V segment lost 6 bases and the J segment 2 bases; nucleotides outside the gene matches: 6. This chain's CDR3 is CASRTTGSQETQYF. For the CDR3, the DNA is TGTGCCAGCAGGACGACAGGGTCTCAAGAGACCCAGTACTTC.